One sample yielded the 16 T cell receptor beta chains listed below, sequenced in a study of T cell repertoires in cytomegalovirus infection. TCRdb used MiXCR to reprocess the reads, holding one entry per CDR3 protein. The sample carries roughly 200,000 distinct CDR3 sequences, roughly 9% recorded once. The material sequenced was PBMCs. The receptors originated from a human donor in good health (CMV status not recorded). Some clones in this sample may be carry-over from other donors' samples.

In its sample, this clonotype was seen many times. The V call is TRBV11-2, the J call TRBJ2-5; D is possibly TRBD2 (6 bases). Trimming took 0 bases from V and 9 from J, leaving 14 bases between them. The V gene's germline CDR1 is SGHAT and CDR2 FQNNGV. This CDR3 comprises 14 residues. The CDR3 reads CASSLDSGTPSQYF. The CDR3 bases are TGTGCCAGCAGCTTAGATTCCGGGACTCCCTCCCAGTACTTC.

This clonotype was observed many times. In DNA, the CDR3 is TGTGCCAGCAATCTCGTAGGGACTGACACCGGGGAGCTGTTTTTT. Its translation is CASNLVGTDTGELFF. The gene calls are TRBV6-5 and TRBJ2-2, with a weak D call TRBD2 (6 bases). V was pared by 7 bases and J by 3 bases, with 15 bases between. Germline loops: CDR1 MNHEY, CDR2 SVGAGI. This CDR3 has 15 residues.

This clonotype was picked up a small number of times. The J gene is TRBJ2-6, the V gene TRBV29-1, with unresolved D. Per germline, CDR1 SQVTM and CDR2 ANQGSEA. V lost 4 bases and J 3 bases, leaving 13 bases between the germline ends. The CDR3 sequence is 15 residues long. CDR3 residues: CSVGTTVFGANVLTF. The CDR3 nucleotides are TGCAGCGTTGGGACCACAGTCTTTGGGGCCAACGTCCTGACTTTC.

This clonotype was recorded at least ten times. The chain carries TRBV28 and TRBJ2-3, with 8 bases matching TRBD2. V dropped 2 bases and J dropped 4; count of bases not matched to a gene: 2. The CDR3 spans 14 residues. Germline CDR1 and CDR2: MDHEN and SYDVKM. For the CDR3, the DNA is TGTGCCAGCAGTTTACGGGGGGGCCCAGATACGCAGTATTTT. This codes for CASSLRGGPDTQYF.

This clonotype was seen at least ten times. This chain links TRBV12-3 or TRBV12-4 with TRBJ1-4; D may be TRBD1 (6 bases). The CDR3 contains 15 residues. V was cut by 1 base and J by 3 bases, with 9 bases left in between. CDR3 region: CASSLGYRANEKLFF. CDR3 in DNA: TGTGCCAGCAGTTTAGGGTACAGGGCTAATGAAAAACTGTTTTTT.

This clonotype has ten or more counts. This sequence joins TRBV6-4 and TRBJ2-1; a weak D match, TRBD2 (5 bases). V was clipped by 3 bases and J by 7 bases, with 13 bases between them. The CDR3 has 14 amino acids. The germline V gene encodes CDR1 MRHNA and CDR2 SNTAGT. The CDR3 DNA reads TGTGCCAGCAGTGATTCGCAGCGGCGTAATGAGCAGTTCTTC. Protein product: CASSDSQRRNEQFF.

This clonotype was seen only a few times. The V call is TRBV19, the J call TRBJ2-1; D not resolved. Germline values: CDR1 LNHDA, CDR2 SQIVND (reference sequence). This CDR3 is built from 15 residues. Trimming took off 8 bases at V and 0 bases at J, with 14 bases between the two ends. This CDR3 reads CASSILSSSYNEQFF. CDR3 DNA: TGTGCCAGTTCAATTTTATCGAGCTCCTACAATGAGCAGTTCTTC.

In its sample, this clonotype was seen a few times. The chain employs TRBV27 and TRBJ2-5; 12 positions match TRBD2. The V and J ends lost 6 bases and 2 bases, in that order; junction bases with no gene match: 10. CDR1 is MNHEY and CDR2 is SMNVEV in the germline V gene (reference sequence). The CDR3 runs 17 residues. Here the CDR3 reads CASSSTFTSGRQETQYF. Here the CDR3 DNA reads TGTGCCAGCAGCAGTACCTTTACTAGCGGGAGGCAAGAGACCCAGTACTTC.

This clonotype showed up many times. CDR3 in DNA: TGTGCCACCCTCAGACAGGGGAGCGAAAAACTGTTTTTT. This encodes CATLRQGSEKLFF. The chain joins TRBV12-3 or TRBV12-4 to TRBJ1-4; 8 nucleotides align to TRBD1. The V segment lost 10 bases and the J segment 8 bases; nucleotides outside the gene matches: 9. The CDR3 sequence is 13 residues long.

This clonotype was detected ten times or more. The V gene is TRBV15, the J gene TRBJ1-2; a possible D gene is TRBD1 (5 bases). V lost 4 bases to trimming and J lost 3 bases, with 9 bases between them. CDR1 LNHNV and CDR2 YYDKDF come from the germline V gene (reference sequence). The CDR3 is made up of 13 amino acids. The CDR3 DNA is TGTGCCACCAGCAAGCAGGGAGACTATGGCTACACCTTC. It codes for CATSKQGDYGYTF.

As regards this clonotype: One junction end disagrees with the germline gene, perhaps due to a read error. The chain employs TRBV27 and TRBJ1-2; weak D call: TRBD1 (5 bases). CDR1 MNHEY and CDR2 SMNVEV come from the germline V gene (reference sequence). This CDR3 contains 16 residues. CDR3 in DNA: TGTGCCAGCAGTTTAGGGGGACTCAGGCCTAACTATAGCTACACCTTC. It specifies CASSLGGLRPNYSYTF.

This rearrangement joins TRBV2 to TRBJ2-1, with TRBD2 matching over 10 bases. Unmatched junction bases numbered 14, after V lost 8 bases and J lost 4 bases. This CDR3 has 17 amino acids. CDR1 is SNHLY, CDR2 FYNNEI, per germline. The CDR3 loop reads CASQWTASGRSYNEQFF. The CDR3 coding sequence is TGTGCCAGCCAGTGGACGGCTAGCGGGAGAAGTTACAATGAGCAGTTCTTC.

CDR3 amino acids: CASGLIGNTEAFF. CDR3 nucleotide sequence: TGTGCTAGTGGTTTGATTGGGAACACTGAAGCTTTCTTT. V usage is TRBV12-5 and J usage is TRBJ1-1; no definite D call. Germline CDR1 and CDR2: LGHNT and FRNRAP. The V and J ends lost 2 bases and 1 base respectively, with 5 bases between them. The CDR3 has 13 amino acids. The whole variable domain, remainder taken from reference TRBV12-5 and TRBJ1-1, is DARVTQTPRHKVTEMGQEVTMRCQPILGHNTVFWYRQTMMQGLELLAYFRNRAPLDDSGMPKDRFSAEMPDATLATLKIQPSEPRDSAVYFCASGLIGNTEAFFGQGTRLTVV.

In its sample, this clonotype was seen many times. The V call is TRBV7-2, the J call TRBJ2-2; possibly TRBD1 for D (6 bases). The germline V gene encodes CDR1 SGHTA and CDR2 FQGNSA. The CDR3 has 14 amino acids. Between the trimmed V and J ends, which lost 4 bases and 5 bases, there was a span of 11 bases. For the CDR3, the DNA is TGTGCCAGCAGCTCCACGAGGGGGACCGGGGAGCTGTTTTTT. The encoded protein is CASSSTRGTGELFF.

The chain joins TRBV12-3 or TRBV12-4 to TRBJ1-5; D remains unclear. Trimming stripped 2 bases from V and 5 bases from J, with 7 bases between. The CDR3 is 13 amino acids. The DNA for the CDR3 is TGTGCCAGCAGTTTAATGGGAGATCAGCCCCAGCATTTT. Its protein product is CASSLMGDQPQHF.

This clonotype was detected ten times or more. The chain is built from TRBV28 and TRBJ2-3, with 12 bases fitting TRBD1. The CDR3 is made up of 16 amino acids. The germline gives CDR1 MDHEN, CDR2 SYDVKM. The V gene end was trimmed by 4 bases and the J gene end by 5 bases; junction bases not matched to a gene: 7. The CDR3 spells CASSSPGTGGGDTQYF. In DNA form, the CDR3 reads TGTGCCAGCAGTTCTCCCGGGACAGGGGGCGGAGATACGCAGTATTTT.